The 30 T cell receptor beta chains below were found in one sample sequenced in a study of blood T cell repertoires in COVID-19. The assay was immunoSEQ multiplex PCR, and TCRdb's table has in-frame clones only and misses some. The data show around 200,000 clones, approximately 86% seen once. The sample consisted of PBMCs or T cells enriched from blood (not recorded which). Receptors were obtained from a man between 18 and 35 years old with acute COVID-19.

The J gene is TRBJ2-7, the V gene TRBV28; a possible D gene is TRBD2 (5 bases). The CDR3 sequence is 18 residues long. Germline V gene data show CDR1 as MDHEN and CDR2 as SYDVKM. V was pared by 6 bases and J by 3 bases, with 27 bases between. The DNA of the CDR3 is TGTGCCAGCAGCCCCCGTTCGAGCGGAAGCGCCCAAGACTACGAGCAGTACTTC. It yields the protein CASSPRSSGSAQDYEQYF.

The chain combines TRBV9 with TRBJ1-6; 7 bases are shared with TRBD1. This CDR3 has 14 amino acids. The junction had 4 bases not matched to a gene; V was cut back by 2 bases and J by 8 bases. The germline V gene has CDR1 SGDLS and CDR2 YYNGEE. Written as DNA, the CDR3 is TGTGCCAGCAGCGTCGGGACAGAATATTCACCCCTCCACTTT. Translating gives CASSVGTEYSPLHF.

This clone showed up just once. The genes are TRBV2 and TRBJ1-1; 9 nucleotides agree with TRBD1. Per the germline V gene, CDR1 is SNHLY and CDR2 is FYNNEI. The V and J ends lost 4 bases and 8 bases, in that order; junction bases with no gene match: 5. The CDR3 has 13 residues. The DNA for the CDR3 is TGTGCCAGCAGTGGGGGACAGGGTTTCGAAGCTTTCTTT. Protein product: CASSGGQGFEAFF.

The chain employs TRBV9 and TRBJ1-4; tentatively, D is TRBD1 (6 bases). This CDR3 comprises 15 residues. Germline-derived CDR1 and CDR2 are SGDLS and YYNGEE. Trimming cost V 4 bases and J 7 bases, with 17 bases left between them. This chain's CDR3 is CASSPSGGPLEKLFF. CDR3 coding DNA: TGTGCCAGCAGCCCGAGCGGGGGGCCCCTTGAAAAACTGTTTTTT.

The chain combines TRBV30 with TRBJ1-1; weak D call: TRBD1 (6 bases). The germline CDR1 and CDR2 sequences are GTSNPN and SVGIG (reference sequence). The CDR3 is 14 amino acids. Deletions cut 0 bases from V and 3 bases from J, with 11 bases between. The CDR3 sequence: CAWSVGARDTEAFF. In DNA, the CDR3 is TGTGCCTGGAGTGTGGGGGCGCGGGACACTGAAGCTTTCTTT. The variable domain in full, completed from reference TRBV30 and TRBJ1-1, reads SQTIHQWPATLVQPVGSPLSLECTVEGTSNPNLYWYRQAAGRGLQLLFYSVGIGQISSEVPQNLSASRPQDRQFILSSKKLLLSDSGFYLCAWSVGARDTEAFFGQGTRLTVV.

The genes are TRBV24-1 and TRBJ1-5, with 9 positions matching TRBD1. J lost 8 bases, V lost 3 bases, and 4 bases had no gene match. The CDR3 covers 14 residues. Germline-derived CDR1 and CDR2 are KGHDR and SFDVKD. Here the CDR3 reads CATSDRQGVKPQHF. CDR3 DNA sequence: TGTGCCACCAGTGATCGACAGGGGGTGAAGCCCCAGCATTTT.

J is TRBJ2-1 and V is TRBV24-1; TRBD1 aligns across 8 bases. CDR1 is KGHDR, CDR2 SFDVKD, per germline. This CDR3 has 16 amino acids. V shed 3 bases, J shed 2 bases, and the junction held 5 bases outside the gene matches. In DNA, the CDR3 is TGTGCCACCAGTGATCCTCAGGGGGCCGCCTACAATGAGCAGTTCTTC. Translation gives CATSDPQGAAYNEQFF.

This clone occurred a few times. The chain links TRBV6-2 or TRBV6-3 to TRBJ2-7, with 7 positions matching TRBD2. The CDR3 extends over 15 amino acids. In germline, CDR1 is MNHEY, CDR2 SVGEGT. With 5 bases clipped from V and 4 bases from J, the junction kept 11 bases outside the gene matches. CDR3 loop: CASSRRSGPSYEQYF. Here the CDR3 DNA reads TGTGCCAGCAGTAGACGTAGCGGGCCTTCTTACGAGCAGTACTTC.

This clone was found a few times. This rearrangement joins TRBV10-3 to TRBJ1-2; TRBD1 agrees at 9 bases. The CDR3 contains 15 residues. Per germline, CDR1 ENHRY and CDR2 SYGVKD. The trim removed 2 bases at V and 6 bases at J, leaving 7 bases unmatched. CDR3 amino acids: CAISERGTGRHGYTF. As DNA, the CDR3 is TGTGCCATCAGTGAGCGAGGGACAGGGCGCCATGGCTACACCTTC.

This clone was counted between two and nine times. V gene TRBV11-3 combines with J gene TRBJ2-3, with D possibly being TRBD2 (6 bases). Germline loops: CDR1 SGHNT, CDR2 YENEEA. V shed 4 bases and J shed 5 bases, with 19 bases lying between them. The CDR3 covers 16 residues. The CDR3 sequence is CASSSPWKRRGDTQYF. The CDR3 DNA follows: TGTGCCAGCAGCTCGCCTTGGAAGCGGAGGGGAGATACGCAGTATTTT.

The V and J genes are TRBV7-6 and TRBJ2-1; 8 positions agree with TRBD2. Per germline, CDR1 SGHVS and CDR2 FNYEAQ. With 0 bases clipped from V and 5 bases from J, the junction kept 0 bases outside the gene matches. There are 14 residues in the CDR3. CDR3 region: CASSLAAGDNEQFF. DNA for the CDR3: TGTGCCAGCAGCTTAGCAGCGGGAGACAATGAGCAGTTCTTC.

The V call is TRBV27, the J call TRBJ2-5; D is perhaps TRBD1 (5 bases). Germline V gives CDR1 MNHEY, CDR2 SMNVEV (reference sequence). CDR3 size: 12 residues. V dropped 6 bases and J dropped 7 bases, with 12 bases sitting between them. CDR3 DNA sequence: TGTGCCAGCAGGGACACTCGATGGACCCAGTACTTC. It specifies CASRDTRWTQYF.

Turning to this clone: The junction and the germline gene differ at one end; a read error may be behind it. The V and J genes are TRBV19 and TRBJ2-7; the D gene is possibly TRBD2 (6 bases). CDR3 length: 14 amino acids. Germline loops: CDR1 LNHDA, CDR2 SQIVND (reference sequence). The CDR3 DNA sequence: TGTGCCAGTAGTATCGGACTAAGCTCCAACGAGCAGTACTTC. Amino acids: CASSIGLSSNEQYF.

This clone was seen only a few times. The rearrangement links TRBV6-2 or TRBV6-3 to TRBJ2-7; 7 bases are shared with TRBD2. The germline V gene has CDR1 MNHEY and CDR2 SVGEGT. This CDR3 comprises 14 residues. J was trimmed by 7 bases and V by 6 bases; bases with no gene match: 12. The chain's CDR3 is CASSPSGGVREQYF. The CDR3 DNA sequence: TGTGCCAGCAGCCCCTCTGGGGGGGTGAGGGAGCAGTACTTC.

The chain joins TRBV6-5 to TRBJ1-5; a weak D match, TRBD1 (5 bases). V was cut by 8 bases and J by 2 bases, with 10 bases left in between. Germline V CDR1 and CDR2: MNHEY, SVGAGI. This CDR3 has 13 amino acids. The CDR3 protein is CASLRRGNQPQHF. The CDR3, as DNA: TGTGCCAGCCTGCGCAGGGGCAATCAGCCCCAGCATTTT.

The chain combines TRBV4-1 with TRBJ1-2, with 9 positions matching TRBD1. This CDR3 has 15 amino acids. With 1 base clipped from V and 0 bases from J, the junction kept 0 bases outside the gene matches. Germline loops: CDR1 MGHRA, CDR2 YSYEKL. CDR3 coding DNA: TGCGCCAGCAGCCAAGGACAGGGGGCTAACTATGGCTACACCTTC. Its protein product is CASSQGQGANYGYTF.

V and J are TRBV3-1 (or the pseudogene TRBV3-2) and TRBJ2-1; maybe TRBD1 (6 bases). CDR1 LGHDT and CDR2 YNNKEL come from the germline V gene (reference sequence). With 4 bases removed from V and 7 bases from J, the gap between germline ends came to 8 bases. The CDR3 spans 12 residues. CDR3 nucleotides: TGTGCCAGCAGCCTTGGACAGAATGAGCAGTTCTTC. It yields the protein CASSLGQNEQFF.

The V and J genes are TRBV28 and TRBJ1-6; 9 bases line up with TRBD1. The CDR3 extends over 16 amino acids. The germline V gene encodes CDR1 MDHEN and CDR2 SYDVKM. After removal of 0 bases from V and 13 bases from J, the junction contained 10 bases not matched to a gene. CDR3 bases: TGTGCCAGCAGTTTATGGTCCCGGGACAGGGATCTCCCCCTCCACTTT. Translation gives CASSLWSRDRDLPLHF. Variable domain in full (rest from reference TRBV28 and TRBJ1-6): DVKVTQSSRYLVKRTGEKVFLECVQDMDHENMFWYRQDPGLGLRLIYFSYDVKMKEKGDIPEGYSVSREKKERFSLILESASTNQTSMYLCASSLWSRDRDLPLHFGNGTRLTVT.

This chain connects TRBV3-1 (or the pseudogene TRBV3-2) to TRBJ2-7; D uncertain. CDR3 size: 13 residues. Germline V lookup: CDR1 LGHDT, CDR2 YNNKEL (reference sequence). With 2 bases removed from V and 5 bases from J, the gap between germline ends came to 10 bases. CDR3 protein: CASSQLPRNEQYF. CDR3 DNA: TGTGCCAGCAGCCAACTCCCTAGGAACGAGCAGTACTTC.

This clone came up once. This chain joins TRBV7-6 and TRBJ1-1; the D gene is possibly TRBD1 (6 bases). Germline CDR1 is SGHVS and CDR2 is FNYEAQ. The V and J ends lost 4 bases and 4 bases respectively, with 16 bases between them. The CDR3 contains 15 residues. The CDR3 sequence is CASSSLQGLATEAFF. For the CDR3, the DNA is TGTGCCAGCAGCTCTTTACAGGGTTTAGCCACTGAAGCTTTCTTT. The variable domain in full, with the rest retrieved from reference TRBV7-6 and TRBJ1-1, is GAGVSQSPRYKVTKRGQDVALRCDPISGHVSLYWYRQALGQGPEFLTYFNYEAQQDKSGLPNDRFSAERPEGSISTLTIQRTEQRDSAMYRCASSSLQGLATEAFFGQGTRLTVV.

The CDR3 sequence: CASSPGRVRNEQYF. CDR3 in DNA: TGTGCCAGCAGTCCGGGGAGGGTGAGGAACGAGCAGTACTTC. The chain carries TRBV27 and TRBJ2-7, with 7 bases that match TRBD2. Germline CDR1 reads MNHEY; CDR2 reads SMNVEV (reference sequence). The CDR3 runs 14 residues. With V trimmed by 5 bases and J by 5 bases, 9 bases remained unmatched.

The chain carries TRBV14 and TRBJ1-2; D possibly corresponds to TRBD1 (6 bases). The CDR3 length is 15 residues. The V gene's germline CDR1 is SGHDN and CDR2 FVKESK. Deletions cut 0 bases from V and 4 bases from J, with 12 bases between. The CDR3, as DNA: TGTGCCAGCAGCCAAGATGAGAAGGGGGTCTATGGCTACACCTTC. Translation: CASSQDEKGVYGYTF.

This chain links TRBV24-1 with TRBJ2-1; 8 bases map to TRBD1. This CDR3 region has 16 residues. Germline CDR1 reads KGHDR; CDR2 reads SFDVKD. Trimming took 3 bases from V and 2 from J; bases not matched to a gene: 5. The CDR3 loop reads CATSDPGTGAYNEQFF. DNA of the CDR3: TGTGCCACCAGTGATCCCGGGACAGGAGCCTACAATGAGCAGTTCTTC.

The V call is TRBV9, the J call TRBJ2-1, with 14 bases identical to TRBD2. Germline CDR1 reads SGDLS; CDR2 reads YYNGEE. This CDR3 is built from 20 residues. Losses at the gene ends were 4 bases for V and 1 base for J; bases not matched to a gene: 13. The CDR3 region is CASSSEPGTSGSSSYNEQFF. In DNA, the CDR3 is TGTGCCAGCAGCTCAGAACCCGGGACTAGCGGGAGTAGTTCCTACAATGAGCAGTTCTTC.

This chain uses TRBV5-1 with TRBJ2-1; 10 positions agree with TRBD2. This CDR3 has 15 residues. Germline V gene sequence: CDR1 SGHRS, CDR2 YFSETQ. J lost 7 bases, V lost 4 bases, and 8 bases had no gene match. The CDR3 is CASSAPSGGGNEQFF. As DNA, the CDR3 is TGCGCCAGCAGCGCCCCCAGCGGGGGGGGGAATGAGCAGTTCTTC. The full variable domain, completed using reference TRBV5-1 and TRBJ2-1, is KAGVTQTPRYLIKTRGQQVTLSCSPISGHRSVSWYQQTPGQGLQFLFEYFSETQRNKGNFPGRFSGRQFSNSRSEMNVSTLELGDSALYLCASSAPSGGGNEQFFGPGTRLTVL.

The count of this clone is one. J is TRBJ2-2 and V is TRBV28, with 9 bases fitting TRBD2. The CDR3 length is 15 residues. V dropped 6 bases and J dropped 2; count of bases not matched to a gene: 4. From germline, CDR1 is MDHEN and CDR2 SYDVKM. In nucleotides, the CDR3 is TGTGCCAGCAGCTTAGCGGGAGAAAACACCGGGGAGCTGTTTTTT. Its protein is CASSLAGENTGELFF.

The chain carries TRBV6-2 or TRBV6-3 and TRBJ1-5; no clear D. Per germline, CDR1 MNHEY and CDR2 SVGEGT. The CDR3 has 12 amino acids. The germline V and J ends were trimmed by 0 bases and 9 bases, with 6 bases remaining between them. The DNA of the CDR3 is TGTGCCAGCAGTTACTCGTCGGGGCCCCAGCATTTT. Protein product: CASSYSSGPQHF.

The chain joins TRBV6-1 to TRBJ2-7, with a tentative D call TRBD1 (6 bases). The CDR3 covers 15 residues. The germline V gene encodes CDR1 MNHNS and CDR2 SASEGT. With 3 bases removed from V and 3 bases from J, the gap between germline ends came to 15 bases. The CDR3, as DNA: TGTGCCAGCAGTGAGGCCGGGACAAGGCGCTACGAGCAGTACTTC. Translated, it gives CASSEAGTRRYEQYF.

The chain recombines TRBV27 with TRBJ1-1; D is unresolved. V was shortened by 0 bases and J by 5 bases, with 13 bases between the two germline ends. CDR3 length equals 15 residues. Germline lookup yields CDR1 MNHEY and CDR2 SMNVEV (reference sequence). CDR3 DNA sequence: TGTGCCAGCAGTTTATCCTGGAGAGGGAGTACTGAAGCTTTCTTT. Amino acids: CASSLSWRGSTEAFF.

The chain is built from TRBV11-2 and TRBJ2-3, with 11 positions matching TRBD2. The CDR3 is 16 residues long. CDR1 and CDR2 (germline): SGHAT, FQNNGV. V gave up 4 bases and J gave up 2 bases; unmatched junction bases: 5. The CDR3 loop reads CASSSTSGSYTDTQYF. The DNA of the CDR3 is TGTGCCAGCAGCTCAACTAGCGGGAGCTACACAGATACGCAGTATTTT.